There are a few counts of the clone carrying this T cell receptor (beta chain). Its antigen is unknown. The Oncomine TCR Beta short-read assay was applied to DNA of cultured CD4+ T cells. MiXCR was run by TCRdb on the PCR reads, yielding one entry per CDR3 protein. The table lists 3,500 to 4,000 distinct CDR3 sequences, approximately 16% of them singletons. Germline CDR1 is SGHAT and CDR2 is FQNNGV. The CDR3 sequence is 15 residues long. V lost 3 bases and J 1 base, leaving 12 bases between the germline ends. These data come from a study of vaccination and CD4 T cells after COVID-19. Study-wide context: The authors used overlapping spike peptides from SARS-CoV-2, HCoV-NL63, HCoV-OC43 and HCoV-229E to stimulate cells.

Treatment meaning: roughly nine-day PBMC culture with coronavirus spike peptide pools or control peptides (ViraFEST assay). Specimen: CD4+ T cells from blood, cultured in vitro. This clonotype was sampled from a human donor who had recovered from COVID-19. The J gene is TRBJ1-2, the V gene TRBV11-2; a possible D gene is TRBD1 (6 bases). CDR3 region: CASSFSRDINYGYTF. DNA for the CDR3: TGTGCCAGCAGCTTTAGTCGGGACATTAACTATGGCTACACCTTC.